This record concerns one TCR beta chain sequence. The data were taken from a study of OX40 agonist ivuxolimab in advanced cancers. Only in-frame clones appear in the TCRdb table, and some are missing; sequencing was by immunoSEQ multiplex PCR. The table records fewer than 80,000 clones, 88% of them present only once. The clonotype originates from an adult with an advanced solid tumor such as melanoma, head and neck, liver or kidney cancer. The sequences come from CD4+ or CD8+ T cells sorted from blood, collected in a trial of the OX40 agonist ivuxolimab.

The CDR3: CAWIVNPNTEAFF. DNA for the CDR3: TGTGCCTGGATAGTAAATCCGAACACTGAAGCTTTCTTT. The chain joins TRBV30 to TRBJ1-1, with no clear D. Germline CDR1 and CDR2: GTSNPN and SVGIG (reference sequence). The CDR3 consists of 13 residues. The ends were cut back, 4 bases at V and 1 base at J, with 10 bases in the middle.